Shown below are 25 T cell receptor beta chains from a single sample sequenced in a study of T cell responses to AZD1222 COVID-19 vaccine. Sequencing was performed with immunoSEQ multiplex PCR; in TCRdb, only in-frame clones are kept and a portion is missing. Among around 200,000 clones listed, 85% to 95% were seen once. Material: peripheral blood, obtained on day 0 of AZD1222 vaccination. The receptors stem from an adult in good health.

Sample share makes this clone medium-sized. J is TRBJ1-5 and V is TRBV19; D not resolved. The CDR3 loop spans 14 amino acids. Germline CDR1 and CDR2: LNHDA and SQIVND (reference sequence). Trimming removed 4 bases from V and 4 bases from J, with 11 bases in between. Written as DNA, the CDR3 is TGTGCCAGTAGTAAGGACGGACCAAATCAGCCCCAGCATTTT. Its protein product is CASSKDGPNQPQHF.

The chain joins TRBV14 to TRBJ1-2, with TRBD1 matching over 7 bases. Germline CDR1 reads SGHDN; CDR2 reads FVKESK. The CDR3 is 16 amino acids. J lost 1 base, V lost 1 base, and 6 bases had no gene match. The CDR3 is CASSQVGTASNYGYTF. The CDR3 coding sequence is TGTGCCAGCAGCCAAGTAGGGACAGCAAGTAACTATGGCTACACCTTC.

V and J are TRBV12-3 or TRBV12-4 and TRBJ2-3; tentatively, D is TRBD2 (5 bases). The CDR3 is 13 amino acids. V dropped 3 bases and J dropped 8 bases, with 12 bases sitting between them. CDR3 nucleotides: TGTGCCAGCAGTTTTCGGGGAGACCCTACGCAGTATTTT. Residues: CASSFRGDPTQYF.

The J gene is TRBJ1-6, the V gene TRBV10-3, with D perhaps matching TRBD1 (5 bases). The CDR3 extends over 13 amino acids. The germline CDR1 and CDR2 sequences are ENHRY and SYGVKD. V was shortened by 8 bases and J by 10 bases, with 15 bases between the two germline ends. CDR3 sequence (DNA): TGTGCCATCCGCCTCGAAGGGGCCTCACCCCTCCACTTT. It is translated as CAIRLEGASPLHF.

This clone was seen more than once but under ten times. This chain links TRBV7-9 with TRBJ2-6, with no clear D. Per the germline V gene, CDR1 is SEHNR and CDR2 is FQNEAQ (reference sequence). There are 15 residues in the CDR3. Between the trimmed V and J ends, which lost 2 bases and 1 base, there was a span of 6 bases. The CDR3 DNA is TGTGCCAGCAGCTTATCGATATCTGGGGCCAACGTCCTGACTTTC. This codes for CASSLSISGANVLTF.

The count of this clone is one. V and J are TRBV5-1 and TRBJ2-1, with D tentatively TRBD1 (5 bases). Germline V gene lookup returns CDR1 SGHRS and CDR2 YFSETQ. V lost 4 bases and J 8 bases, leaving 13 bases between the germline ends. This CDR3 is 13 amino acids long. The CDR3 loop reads CASSPPTEDEQFF. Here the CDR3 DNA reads TGCGCCAGCAGCCCGCCGACAGAGGATGAGCAGTTCTTC.

CDR3 in amino acids: CASSVGGSVANVLTF. CDR3 coding DNA: TGTGCCAGCAGCGTAGGAGGGAGTGTGGCCAACGTCCTGACTTTC. The chain has TRBV9 and TRBJ2-6; possibly TRBD2 for D (5 bases). The germline CDR1 and CDR2 sequences are SGDLS and YYNGEE. The CDR3 consists of 15 residues. Between the trimmed V and J ends, which lost 0 bases and 6 bases, there was a span of 10 bases.

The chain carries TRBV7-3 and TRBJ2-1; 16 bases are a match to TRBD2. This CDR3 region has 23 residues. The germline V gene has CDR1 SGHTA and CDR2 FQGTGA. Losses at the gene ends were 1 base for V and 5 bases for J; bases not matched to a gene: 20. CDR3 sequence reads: CASSLMPGLAGGPSTLRDNEQFF. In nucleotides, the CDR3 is TGTGCCAGCAGCTTAATGCCGGGACTAGCGGGGGGGCCTTCTACTCTCCGGGACAATGAGCAGTTCTTC. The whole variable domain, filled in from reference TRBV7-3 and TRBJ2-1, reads GAGVSQTPSNKVTEKGKYVELRCDPISGHTALYWYRQSLGQGPEFLIYFQGTGAADDSGLPNDRFFAVRPEGSVSTLKIQRTERGDSAVYLCASSLMPGLAGGPSTLRDNEQFFGPGTRLTVL.

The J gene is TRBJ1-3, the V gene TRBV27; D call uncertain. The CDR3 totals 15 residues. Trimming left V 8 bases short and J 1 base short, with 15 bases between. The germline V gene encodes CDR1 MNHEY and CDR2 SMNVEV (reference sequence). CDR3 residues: CASGPSYISGNTIYF. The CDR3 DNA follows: TGTGCCAGCGGCCCCAGTTACATATCTGGAAACACCATATATTTT.

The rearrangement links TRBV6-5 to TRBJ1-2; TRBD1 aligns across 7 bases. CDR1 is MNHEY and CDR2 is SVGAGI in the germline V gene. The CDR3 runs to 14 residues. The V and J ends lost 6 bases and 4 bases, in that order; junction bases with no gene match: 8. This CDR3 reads CASRRDSRVYGYTF. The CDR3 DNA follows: TGTGCCAGCAGGAGGGACAGCAGGGTCTATGGCTACACCTTC.

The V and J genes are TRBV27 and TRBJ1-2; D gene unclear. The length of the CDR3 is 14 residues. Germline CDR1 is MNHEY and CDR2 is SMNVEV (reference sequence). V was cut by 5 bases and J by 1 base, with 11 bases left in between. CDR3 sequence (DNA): TGTGCCAGCAGTCCCATGTGGGGTAACTATGGCTACACCTTC. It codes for CASSPMWGNYGYTF.

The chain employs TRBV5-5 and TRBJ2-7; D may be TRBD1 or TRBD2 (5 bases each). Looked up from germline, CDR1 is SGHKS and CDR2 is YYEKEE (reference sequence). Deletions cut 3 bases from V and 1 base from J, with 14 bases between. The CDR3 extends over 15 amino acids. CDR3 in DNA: TGTGCCAGCAGCTCATGGGGGAGTATGTCCTACGAGCAGTACTTC. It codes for CASSSWGSMSYEQYF.

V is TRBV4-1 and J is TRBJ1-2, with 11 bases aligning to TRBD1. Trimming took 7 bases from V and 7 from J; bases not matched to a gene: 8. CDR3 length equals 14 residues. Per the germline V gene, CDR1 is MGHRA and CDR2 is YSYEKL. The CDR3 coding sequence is TGCGCCAGCACCCCGGGACAGGGGGGCAGTGGCTACACCTTC. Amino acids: CASTPGQGGSGYTF.

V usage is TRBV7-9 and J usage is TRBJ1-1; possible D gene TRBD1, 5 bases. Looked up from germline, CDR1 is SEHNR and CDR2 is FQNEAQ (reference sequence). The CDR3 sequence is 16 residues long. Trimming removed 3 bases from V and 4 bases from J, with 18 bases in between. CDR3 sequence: CASSFRGARKVTEAFF. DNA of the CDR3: TGTGCCAGCAGCTTCCGAGGGGCTCGAAAGGTCACTGAAGCTTTCTTT.

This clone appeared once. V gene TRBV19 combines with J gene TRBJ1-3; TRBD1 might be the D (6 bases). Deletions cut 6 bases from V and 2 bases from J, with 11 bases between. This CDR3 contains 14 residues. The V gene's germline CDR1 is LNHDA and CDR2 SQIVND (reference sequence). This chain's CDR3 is CASSLGGTGNTIYF. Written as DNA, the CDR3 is TGTGCCAGTAGCTTAGGGGGAACTGGAAACACCATATATTTT.

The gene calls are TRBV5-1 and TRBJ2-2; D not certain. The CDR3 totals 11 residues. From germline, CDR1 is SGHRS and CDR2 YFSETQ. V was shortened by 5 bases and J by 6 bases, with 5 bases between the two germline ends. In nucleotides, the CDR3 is TGCGCCAGCAGGGAATCCGGGGAGCTGTTTTTT. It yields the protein CASRESGELFF.

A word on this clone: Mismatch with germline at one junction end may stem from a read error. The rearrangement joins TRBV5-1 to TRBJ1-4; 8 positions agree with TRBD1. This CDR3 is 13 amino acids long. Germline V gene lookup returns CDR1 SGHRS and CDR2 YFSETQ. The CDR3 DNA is TGCGCCAGCAGCTTGGGTGGACAGGGCGGTTTGATTTTT. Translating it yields CASSLGGQGGLIF.

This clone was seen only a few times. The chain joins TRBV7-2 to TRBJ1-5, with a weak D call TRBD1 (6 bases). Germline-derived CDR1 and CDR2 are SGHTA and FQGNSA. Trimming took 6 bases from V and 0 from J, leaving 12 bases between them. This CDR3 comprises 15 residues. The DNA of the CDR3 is TGTGCCAGCAGTTCTGGACAGTATAGCAATCAGCCCCAGCATTTT. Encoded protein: CASSSGQYSNQPQHF.

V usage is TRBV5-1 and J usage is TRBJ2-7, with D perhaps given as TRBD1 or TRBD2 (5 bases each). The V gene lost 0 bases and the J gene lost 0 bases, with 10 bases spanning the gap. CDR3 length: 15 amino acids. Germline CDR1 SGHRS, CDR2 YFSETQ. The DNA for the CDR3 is TGCGCCAGCAGCTTGGGGGGGACCGGCTCCTACGAGCAGTACTTC. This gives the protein CASSLGGTGSYEQYF.

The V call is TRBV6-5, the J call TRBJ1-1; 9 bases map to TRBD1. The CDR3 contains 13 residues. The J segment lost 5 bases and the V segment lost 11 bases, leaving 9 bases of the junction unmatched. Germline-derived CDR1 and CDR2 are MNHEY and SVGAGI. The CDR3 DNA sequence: TGTGCCGTTCACAGGGGGCTTGGAACTGAAGCTTTCTTT. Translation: CAVHRGLGTEAFF.

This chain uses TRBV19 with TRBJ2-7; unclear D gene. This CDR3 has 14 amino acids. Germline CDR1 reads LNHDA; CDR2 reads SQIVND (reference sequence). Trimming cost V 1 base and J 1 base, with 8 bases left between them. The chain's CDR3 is CASSIGTRSYEQYF. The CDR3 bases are TGTGCCAGTAGTATAGGCACCAGATCCTACGAGCAGTACTTC.

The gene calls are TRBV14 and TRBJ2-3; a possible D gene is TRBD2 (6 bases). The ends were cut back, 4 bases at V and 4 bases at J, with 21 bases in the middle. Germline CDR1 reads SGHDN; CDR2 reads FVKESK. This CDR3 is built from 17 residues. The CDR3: CASSRGPGVRPADTQYF. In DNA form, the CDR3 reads TGTGCCAGCAGCCGAGGCCCGGGAGTCCGCCCGGCAGATACGCAGTATTTT.

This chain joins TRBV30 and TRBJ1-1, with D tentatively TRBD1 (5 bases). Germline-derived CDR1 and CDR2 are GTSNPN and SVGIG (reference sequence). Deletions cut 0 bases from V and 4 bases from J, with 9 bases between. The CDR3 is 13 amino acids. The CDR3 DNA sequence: TGTGCCTGGAGTGTCGGACACCTCACTGAAGCTTTCTTT. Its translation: CAWSVGHLTEAFF.

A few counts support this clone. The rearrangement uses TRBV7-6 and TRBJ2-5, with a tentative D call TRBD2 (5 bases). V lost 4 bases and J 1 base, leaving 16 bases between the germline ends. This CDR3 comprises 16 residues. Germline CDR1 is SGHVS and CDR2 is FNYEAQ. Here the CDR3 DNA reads TGTGCCAGCAGCTGGGGAGAAAAAGTATTCCAAGAGACCCAGTACTTC. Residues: CASSWGEKVFQETQYF. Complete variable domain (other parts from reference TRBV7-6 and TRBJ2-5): GAGVSQSPRYKVTKRGQDVALRCDPISGHVSLYWYRQALGQGPEFLTYFNYEAQQDKSGLPNDRFSAERPEGSISTLTIQRTEQRDSAMYRCASSWGEKVFQETQYFGPGTRLLVL.

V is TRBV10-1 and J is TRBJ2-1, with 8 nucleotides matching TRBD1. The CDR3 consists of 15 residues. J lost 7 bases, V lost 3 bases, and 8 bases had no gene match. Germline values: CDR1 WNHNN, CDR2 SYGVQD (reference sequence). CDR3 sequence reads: CASSDYTGGSNEQFF. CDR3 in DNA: TGCGCCAGCAGTGATTACACAGGGGGGTCAAATGAGCAGTTCTTC.